The next 22 T cell receptor beta chains were all read from a single sample in a study of T cell repertoires in aging, cancer and after chemotherapy. Multiplex touch-down PCR with TRB-A/B primers amplified rearranged V-D-J TRB sequences. TCRdb reprocessed the multiplex PCR reads via MiXCR and lists one record per CDR3 protein. The data show 2,000 to 3,000 distinct CDR3 sequences, about 50% seen once. TCR beta rearrangements were amplified from peripheral blood genomic DNA. The sequenced material came from blood. These receptor sequences come from a human donor with a solid tumor.

This clonotype was observed a few times. The rearrangement uses TRBV7-9 and TRBJ2-6; no firm D call. The CDR3 is 14 residues long. Looked up from germline, CDR1 is SEHNR and CDR2 is FQNEAQ (reference sequence). The V gene lost 3 bases and the J gene lost 1 base, with 4 bases spanning the gap. The CDR3 coding sequence is TGTGCCAGCAGCTTTCTTTCTGGGGCCAACGTCCTGACTTTC. Protein: CASSFLSGANVLTF.

The chain links TRBV19 to TRBJ1-5; D gene uncertain. V gave up 6 bases and J gave up 6 bases, with 12 bases separating them. The germline V gene has CDR1 LNHDA and CDR2 SQIVND (reference sequence). The CDR3 is made up of 13 amino acids. CDR3 protein: CASRDGEAQPQHF. The CDR3, as DNA: TGTGCCAGTAGAGACGGGGAAGCTCAGCCCCAGCATTTT.

This chain joins TRBV19 and TRBJ2-2; unclear D gene. Trimming removed 5 bases at V and 6 bases at J, with 7 bases between. Germline loops: CDR1 LNHDA, CDR2 SQIVND (reference sequence). The CDR3 consists of 12 residues. The DNA for the CDR3 is TGTGCCAGTAGTTTAGGTTCCGGGGAGCTGTTTTTT. Translated, it gives CASSLGSGELFF.

The chain combines TRBV4-3 with TRBJ1-2; 9 positions agree with TRBD1. Germline V gives CDR1 LGHNA, CDR2 YSLEER. With V trimmed by 4 bases and J by 8 bases, 8 bases remained unmatched. There are 14 residues in the CDR3. DNA of the CDR3: TGCGCCAGCAGCCGAGGGACAGGGAGCGGCGGCTACACCTTC. It translates to CASSRGTGSGGYTF.

Within the sample, this clonotype is large. The V and J genes are TRBV30 and TRBJ1-3, with no clear D. Germline V CDR1 and CDR2: GTSNPN, SVGIG (reference sequence). Trimming stripped 0 bases from V and 0 bases from J, with 9 bases between. The CDR3 extends over 15 amino acids. For the CDR3, the DNA is TGTGCCTGGAGTGTACCTGGGTTCTCTGGAAACACCATATATTTT. Translated, it gives CAWSVPGFSGNTIYF.

The count of this clonotype is one. The chain joins TRBV10-3 to TRBJ1-5; D unclear. The CDR3 extends over 13 amino acids. V lost 4 bases to trimming and J lost 4 bases, with 8 bases between them. Germline assignment: CDR1 ENHRY and CDR2 SYGVKD. As DNA, the CDR3 is TGTGCCATCAGTGGGGAAAGGAATCAGCCCCAGCATTTT. This encodes CAISGERNQPQHF.

The chain employs TRBV10-3 and TRBJ2-7, with D unresolved. Trimming left V 0 bases short and J 1 base short, with 10 bases between. This CDR3 is built from 15 residues. Per germline, CDR1 ENHRY and CDR2 SYGVKD. The CDR3 DNA reads TGTGCCATCAGTGAGTCGAAGGGATATTCCTACGAGCAGTACTTC. This gives the protein CAISESKGYSYEQYF.

The chain uses TRBV20-1 and TRBJ2-7; D possibly corresponds to TRBD1 (6 bases). CDR1 DFQATT and CDR2 SNEGSKA come from the germline V gene (reference sequence). The CDR3 length is 11 residues. The germline V and J ends were trimmed by 3 bases and 7 bases, with 10 bases remaining between them. CDR3 nucleotides: TGCAGTGCTAGTAACAGGGAGGAGCAGTACTTC. Translated, it gives CSASNREEQYF.

The chain uses TRBV7-2 and TRBJ2-3, with 7 bases lining up with TRBD1. Germline V gene lookup returns CDR1 SGHTA and CDR2 FQGNSA. The length of the CDR3 is 16 residues. With 4 bases clipped from V and 0 bases from J, the junction kept 7 bases outside the gene matches. The CDR3 is CASSWNQQGSTDTQYF. In DNA, the CDR3 is TGTGCCAGCAGCTGGAACCAACAGGGGAGCACAGATACGCAGTATTTT.

In DNA, the CDR3 is TGTGCCAGCTCCAAGGGCTTAGATTCACCCCTCCACTTT. Translation: CASSKGLDSPLHF. This chain joins TRBV2 and TRBJ1-6; D gene unclear. Germline loops: CDR1 SNHLY, CDR2 FYNNEI. V gave up 8 bases and J gave up 8 bases, with 13 bases separating them. The CDR3 covers 13 residues.

This rearrangement joins TRBV18 to TRBJ2-6, with D unclear. This CDR3 is 15 amino acids long. Trimming removed 3 bases at V and 0 bases at J, with 6 bases between. Germline values: CDR1 KGHSH, CDR2 LQKENI. DNA of the CDR3: TGTGCCAGCTCACCCGAGAGCTCTGGGGCCAACGTCCTGACTTTC. This encodes CASSPESSGANVLTF.

V is TRBV11-2 and J is TRBJ1-4; the D gene is possibly TRBD1 (6 bases). Germline assignment: CDR1 SGHAT and CDR2 FQNNGV. V lost 1 base and J lost 0, with 12 bases in between. The CDR3 has 17 residues. CDR3 DNA: TGTGCCAGCAGCTTAGCGAGGGGGGTTGCAACTAATGAAAAACTGTTTTTT. It is translated as CASSLARGVATNEKLFF. Looking up the rest from reference TRBV11-2 and TRBJ1-4 gives the full variable domain: EAGVAQSPRYKIIEKRQSVAFWCNPISGHATLYWYQQILGQGPKLLIQFQNNGVVDDSQLPKDRFSAERLKGVDSTLKIQPAKLEDSAVYLCASSLARGVATNEKLFFGSGTQLSVL.

Of note for this clonotype: A read error may produce the germline difference seen at one junction end. The gene calls are TRBV5-1 and TRBJ1-2, with 7 bases fitting TRBD1. Germline CDR1 and CDR2: SGHRS and YFSETQ. The CDR3 is 18 residues long. CDR3 loop: CASSSLVGGGAGGDGYTF. CDR3 DNA sequence: TGTGCCAGCAGCTCCCTGGTAGGAGGGGGCGCCGGGGGCGATGGCTACACCTTC.

This clonotype was observed a few times. The V and J genes are TRBV7-2 and TRBJ2-7; D possibly matches TRBD1 or TRBD2 (5 bases each). There are 13 residues in the CDR3. Trimming took 5 bases from V and 1 from J, leaving 9 bases between them. Germline V gene sequence: CDR1 SGHTA, CDR2 FQGNSA. The CDR3 nucleotides read TGTGCCAGCAGCGGGAGACAGTCCTACGAGCAGTACTTC. This sequence encodes CASSGRQSYEQYF.

The chain joins TRBV12-3 or TRBV12-4 to TRBJ2-3; 10 nucleotides match TRBD2. This CDR3 has 16 amino acids. Trimming cost V 4 bases and J 5 bases; bases outside gene matches: 9. The CDR3 nucleotides read TGTGCCAGCAGTTCCCCCCTAGCGGGAGTTGAAGATACGCAGTATTTT. Protein sequence: CASSSPLAGVEDTQYF.

This clonotype was seen once. V and J are TRBV19 and TRBJ1-5; D gene ambiguous. Germline V CDR1 and CDR2: LNHDA, SQIVND (reference sequence). Trimming took 6 bases from V and 2 from J, leaving 14 bases between them. The CDR3 is made up of 15 amino acids. In nucleotides, the CDR3 is TGTGCCAGTAGACAACTTCTGGGTGGCAATCAGCCCCAGCATTTT. Encoded protein: CASRQLLGGNQPQHF.

In its sample, this clonotype was seen once. The V gene is TRBV7-2, the J gene TRBJ1-2; no clear D. The V gene's germline CDR1 is SGHTA and CDR2 FQGNSA. CDR3 length equals 15 residues. Trimming took 1 base from V and 5 from J, leaving 14 bases between them. The DNA of the CDR3 is TGTGCCAGCAGCTTAGTCGATGACACGGCGTATGGCTACACCTTC. Its translation is CASSLVDDTAYGYTF.

CDR3 sequence: CASSLSDGSNQPQHF. The CDR3 coding sequence is TGTGCCAGCAGTTTATCGGACGGGAGCAATCAGCCCCAGCATTTT. The chain employs TRBV27 and TRBJ1-5, with no clear D. The V gene lost 0 bases and the J gene lost 1 base, with 7 bases spanning the gap. The CDR3 has 15 amino acids. The germline V gene has CDR1 MNHEY and CDR2 SMNVEV (reference sequence).

The chain joins TRBV15 to TRBJ1-2; TRBD1 agrees at 9 bases. The germline V gene encodes CDR1 LNHNV and CDR2 YYDKDF (reference sequence). V dropped 3 bases and J dropped 3; count of bases not matched to a gene: 5. The CDR3 is 15 residues long. The CDR3 DNA follows: TGTGCCACCAGCAGGGACAGGGGCGTTGACTATGGCTACACCTTC. Its translation: CATSRDRGVDYGYTF.

The rearrangement joins TRBV6-5 to TRBJ1-6; tentative D call: TRBD1 (5 bases). V was pared by 4 bases and J by 0 bases, with 13 bases between. The CDR3 sequence is 17 residues long. In germline, CDR1 is MNHEY, CDR2 SVGAGI. The DNA of the CDR3 is TGTGCCAGCAGTTGGAAGGGACCCTACTCCTATAATTCACCCCTCCACTTT. Translation gives CASSWKGPYSYNSPLHF.

The chain has TRBV12-3 or TRBV12-4 and TRBJ1-5; 8 bases are a match to TRBD1. This CDR3 comprises 14 residues. V shed 4 bases and J 2 bases; nucleotides not matched to a gene: 1. This CDR3 reads CASSSQGGNQPQHF. For the CDR3, the DNA is TGTGCCAGCAGTTCACAGGGGGGCAATCAGCCCCAGCATTTT.

The chain is built from TRBV20-1 and TRBJ2-3; TRBD1 might be the D (6 bases). The germline CDR1 and CDR2 sequences are DFQATT and SNEGSKA (reference sequence). Deletions cut 5 bases from V and 2 bases from J, with 17 bases between. This CDR3 region has 15 residues. The CDR3 DNA reads TGCAGTGCTGTAGCACAGGGCGAGGTCACAGATACGCAGTATTTT. This codes for CSAVAQGEVTDTQYF.